This entry lists 21 T cell receptor beta chains sequenced from one sample in a study of CD8 T cells in Susac syndrome. RNA totalling roughly 0.45 to 1 ug underwent reverse transcription with random hexamers. TCRdb called the immunoSEQ multiplex PCR reads again in MiXCR, with one record for every CDR3 protein. The sample lists 190,000 or so distinct CDR3 sequences, 95% occurring once. Sequencing was carried out using CD4+ T cells from PBMCs. The origin of the receptors is a human donor with multiple sclerosis.

The J gene is TRBJ1-2, the V gene TRBV6-5, with 8 bases fitting TRBD1. The J segment lost 2 bases and the V segment lost 2 bases, leaving 1 base of the junction unmatched. Germline loops: CDR1 MNHEY, CDR2 SVGAGI. CDR3 length: 14 residues. The CDR3 nucleotides are TGTGCCAGCAGTTACGCAGGGGGCAACTATGGCTACACCTTC. Amino acid sequence: CASSYAGGNYGYTF.

This clonotype was recorded a few times. The genes are TRBV6-6 and TRBJ2-3, with 15 bases identical to TRBD2. Trimming removed 4 bases from V and 6 bases from J; junction bases left unmatched: 5. This CDR3 has 16 residues. Germline CDR1 MNHNY, CDR2 SVGAGI (reference sequence). CDR3 in DNA: TGTGCCAGCAGTTTGGGACTAGCGGGGGGCCGGGATACGCAGTATTTT. Amino acid sequence: CASSLGLAGGRDTQYF.

CDR3: CAISEPQGGAEAFF. In DNA, the CDR3 is TGTGCCATCAGTGAGCCCCAGGGTGGGGCTGAAGCTTTCTTT. The chain couples TRBV10-3 to TRBJ1-1, with a weak D call TRBD1 (5 bases). Germline values: CDR1 ENHRY, CDR2 SYGVKD. The CDR3 extends over 14 amino acids. The ends were cut back, 2 bases at V and 6 bases at J, with 13 bases in the middle.

This clonotype was observed once. The CDR3 DNA sequence: TGCAGCCATGACTTATCACAGGGCCTTGAAGCTTTCTTT. Its protein product is CSHDLSQGLEAFF. V and J are TRBV29-1 and TRBJ1-1; TRBD1 might be the D (6 bases). V was trimmed by 8 bases and J by 7 bases, leaving 20 bases between them. The CDR3 runs to 13 residues. CDR1 is SQVTM and CDR2 is ANQGSEA in the germline V gene.

The V gene is TRBV30, the J gene TRBJ1-6, with unresolved D. V was cut by 0 bases and J by 9 bases, with 15 bases left in between. Per germline, CDR1 GTSNPN and CDR2 SVGIG (reference sequence). This CDR3 spans 15 amino acids. The CDR3 loop is CAWSVQLVSSSPLHF. The CDR3 DNA reads as TGTGCCTGGAGTGTACAGTTGGTCAGTAGTTCACCCCTCCACTTT.

The J gene is TRBJ2-1, the V gene TRBV18, with D possibly matching TRBD1 (6 bases). The CDR3 totals 12 residues. Germline lookup yields CDR1 KGHSH and CDR2 LQKENI. V lost 3 bases and J lost 10, with 10 bases in between. In nucleotides, the CDR3 is TGTGCCAGCTCACCCCAGGGGATAGAGCAGTTCTTC. It yields the protein CASSPQGIEQFF.

The chain recombines TRBV7-8 with TRBJ2-1, with 7 bases that match TRBD1. CDR3 length: 18 residues. Per germline, CDR1 SGHVS and CDR2 FQNEAQ. V lost 1 base and J lost 6; bases outside the gene matches: 15. The CDR3 loop reads CASSLVGSQGVFSNEQFF. CDR3 DNA: TGTGCCAGCAGCTTAGTGGGGAGCCAGGGGGTTTTTTCCAATGAGCAGTTCTTC.

V usage is TRBV29-1 and J usage is TRBJ2-1; perhaps TRBD2 as D (5 bases). With 5 bases removed from V and 0 bases from J, the gap between germline ends came to 11 bases. Germline CDR1 and CDR2: SQVTM and ANQGSEA. The CDR3 spans 14 residues. CDR3 DNA: TGCAGCGTTCGGAGTGGGAGCTCCTACAATGAGCAGTTCTTC. Translating gives CSVRSGSSYNEQFF.

The chain carries TRBV3-1 and TRBJ1-6; TRBD1 aligns across 7 bases. In germline, CDR1 is LGHDT, CDR2 YNNKEL (reference sequence). J gave up 7 bases and V 7 bases, and 7 bases lay outside the gene matches. The CDR3 is 14 amino acids. As DNA, the CDR3 is TGTGCCAGCACCTCGGGGGGACAGAATTCACCCCTCCACTTT. Amino acids: CASTSGGQNSPLHF.

The chain joins TRBV7-2 to TRBJ2-7, with D hard to call. Germline CDR1 reads SGHTA; CDR2 reads FQGNSA. V lost 6 bases to trimming and J lost 4 bases, with 13 bases between them. The CDR3 covers 13 residues. In DNA form, the CDR3 reads TGTGCCAGCAGACCCTGGCCCCTTTACGAGCAGTACTTC. This codes for CASRPWPLYEQYF.

The chain links TRBV12-3 or TRBV12-4 to TRBJ1-5; no definite D call. This CDR3 has 15 amino acids. V was pared by 3 bases and J by 2 bases, with 11 bases between. CDR3 coding DNA: TGTGCCAGCAGTTTGGAGGGAACCGGCAATCAGCCCCAGCATTTT. Its protein is CASSLEGTGNQPQHF.

This chain joins TRBV29-1 and TRBJ1-1; no clear D gene. V lost 1 base and J 0 bases, leaving 9 bases between the germline ends. The CDR3 runs to 14 residues. Germline V lookup: CDR1 SQVTM, CDR2 ANQGSEA. CDR3 DNA: TGCAGCGTTGAAGGCAGACTCATGAACACTGAAGCTTTCTTT. Its protein is CSVEGRLMNTEAFF. Together with reference TRBV29-1 and TRBJ1-1, the CDR3 gives the full variable domain: SAVISQKPSRDICQRGTSLTIQCQVDSQVTMMFWYRQQPGQSLTLIATANQGSEATYESGFVIDKFPISRPNLTFSTLTVSNMSPEDSSIYLCSVEGRLMNTEAFFGQGTRLTVV.

Remarks on this clonotype: A read error may produce the germline difference seen at one junction end. This chain uses TRBV5-6 with TRBJ1-2; no clear D gene. The CDR3 has 14 amino acids. The germline gives CDR1 SGHDT, CDR2 YYEEEE. CDR3 DNA: TGTGCCAGCAGGAACGGGATTGGCAGGAGTCTTTTGGACTTC. This codes for CASRNGIGRSLLDF.

The chain links TRBV15 to TRBJ2-1; D is possibly TRBD1 (6 bases). This CDR3 spans 13 amino acids. V was pared by 10 bases and J by 4 bases, with 14 bases between. CDR1 is LNHNV and CDR2 is YYDKDF in the germline V gene (reference sequence). CDR3 loop: CAIPTGGYNEQFF. In nucleotides, the CDR3 is TGTGCCATACCGACAGGCGGGTACAATGAGCAGTTCTTC.

This clonotype was seen only a few times. The chain carries TRBV12-3 or TRBV12-4 and TRBJ1-2, with TRBD1 identical over 7 bases. V dropped 1 base and J dropped 4; count of bases not matched to a gene: 3. The CDR3 covers 14 residues. The DNA of the CDR3 is TGTGCCAGCAGTTTAGGACAGGGCCCCTATGGCTACACCTTC. Protein: CASSLGQGPYGYTF.

The rearrangement uses TRBV10-3 and TRBJ2-2; no clear D gene. Germline V gives CDR1 ENHRY, CDR2 SYGVKD. There are 13 residues in the CDR3. The V gene lost 11 bases and the J gene lost 4 bases, with 14 bases spanning the gap. CDR3 nucleotides: TGTGCCGTGGCCGGTTCGGTCACCGGGGAGCTGTTTTTT. It codes for CAVAGSVTGELFF.

The chain joins TRBV18 to TRBJ1-6; D is ambiguous. This CDR3 has 13 amino acids. Trimming shortened V by 6 bases and J by 6 bases, and 9 bases separated the two germline ends. CDR1 is KGHSH, CDR2 LQKENI, per germline. The CDR3 nucleotides are TGTGCCAGCTCGGAAAGGGTTAATTCACCCCTCCACTTT. Residues: CASSERVNSPLHF.

The rearrangement uses TRBV9 and TRBJ2-1; D ambiguous. The length of the CDR3 is 15 residues. Germline V gene data show CDR1 as SGDLS and CDR2 as YYNGEE. Trimming took off 3 bases at V and 4 bases at J, with 14 bases between the two ends. The CDR3 is CASSARVGSYNEQFF. The CDR3 DNA reads as TGTGCCAGCAGCGCAAGGGTGGGGTCGTACAATGAGCAGTTCTTC.

V usage is TRBV11-2 and J usage is TRBJ2-5; weak D call: TRBD2 (5 bases). Germline assignment: CDR1 SGHAT and CDR2 FQNNGV. CDR3 length: 14 residues. Trimming took off 5 bases at V and 2 bases at J, with 12 bases between the two ends. Here the CDR3 DNA reads TGTGCCAGCAGCGCCCCCCCGGGACAAGAGACCCAGTACTTC. Translating gives CASSAPPGQETQYF.

The genes are TRBV15 and TRBJ1-5; D ambiguous. Trimming took off 0 bases at V and 6 bases at J, with 6 bases between the two ends. CDR3 length: 13 residues. Germline values: CDR1 LNHNV, CDR2 YYDKDF (reference sequence). The CDR3 region has the DNA TGTGCCACCAGCAGAGATTTGAGTCAGCCCCAGCATTTT. This translates into CATSRDLSQPQHF.

This chain connects TRBV6-5 to TRBJ2-7; 7 bases agree with TRBD1. The CDR3 runs 14 residues. Germline V gives CDR1 MNHEY, CDR2 SVGAGI. The V and J ends lost 5 bases and 7 bases, in that order; junction bases with no gene match: 11. The CDR3 loop is CASSTRDRALEQYF. The CDR3 DNA reads as TGTGCCAGCAGTACGAGGGACAGAGCCCTGGAGCAGTACTTC.